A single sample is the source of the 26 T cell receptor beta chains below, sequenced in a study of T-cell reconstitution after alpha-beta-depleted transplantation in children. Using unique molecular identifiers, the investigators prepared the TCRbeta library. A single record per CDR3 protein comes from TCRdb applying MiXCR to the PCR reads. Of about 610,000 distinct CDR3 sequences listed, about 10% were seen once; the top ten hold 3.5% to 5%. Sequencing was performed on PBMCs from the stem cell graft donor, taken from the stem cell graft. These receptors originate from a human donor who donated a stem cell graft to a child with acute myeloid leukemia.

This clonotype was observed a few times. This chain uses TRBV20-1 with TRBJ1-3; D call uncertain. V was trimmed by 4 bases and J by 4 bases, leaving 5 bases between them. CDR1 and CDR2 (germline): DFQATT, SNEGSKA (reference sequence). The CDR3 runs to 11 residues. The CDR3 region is CSATVGNTIYF. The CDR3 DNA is TGCAGTGCTACAGTCGGAAACACCATATATTTT.

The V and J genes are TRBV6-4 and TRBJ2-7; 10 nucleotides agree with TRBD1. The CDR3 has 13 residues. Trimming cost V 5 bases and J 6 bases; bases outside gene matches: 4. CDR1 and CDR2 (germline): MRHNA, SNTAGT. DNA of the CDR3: TGTGCCAGCAGTTATGACAGGGGGCTCGAGCAGTACTTC. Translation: CASSYDRGLEQYF.

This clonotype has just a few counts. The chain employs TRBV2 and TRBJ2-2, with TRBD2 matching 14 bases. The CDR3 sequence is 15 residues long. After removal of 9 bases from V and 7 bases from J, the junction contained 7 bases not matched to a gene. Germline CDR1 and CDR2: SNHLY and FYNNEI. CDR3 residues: CARLTTSGRVGELFF. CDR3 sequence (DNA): TGTGCCAGACTTACGACTAGCGGGAGGGTCGGGGAGCTGTTTTTT.

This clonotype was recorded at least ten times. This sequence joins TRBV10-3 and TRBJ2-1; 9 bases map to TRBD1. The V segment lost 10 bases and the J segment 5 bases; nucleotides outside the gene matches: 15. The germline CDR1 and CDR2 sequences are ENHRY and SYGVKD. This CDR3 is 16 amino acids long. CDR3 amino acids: CATNRDRDSGNNEQFF. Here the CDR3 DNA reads TGTGCCACAAACCGGGACAGGGATTCGGGAAACAATGAGCAGTTCTTC.

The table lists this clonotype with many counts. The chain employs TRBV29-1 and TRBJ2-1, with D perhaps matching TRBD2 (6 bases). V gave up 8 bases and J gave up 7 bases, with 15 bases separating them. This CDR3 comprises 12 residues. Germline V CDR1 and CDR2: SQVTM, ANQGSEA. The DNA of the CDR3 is TGCAGCCACTCTAGCGCTGGGAATGAGCAGTTCTTC. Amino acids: CSHSSAGNEQFF.

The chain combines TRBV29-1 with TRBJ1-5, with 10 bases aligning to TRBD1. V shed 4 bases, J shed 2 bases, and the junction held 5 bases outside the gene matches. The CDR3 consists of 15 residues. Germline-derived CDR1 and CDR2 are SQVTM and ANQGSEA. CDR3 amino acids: CSVVSGTGGNQPQHF. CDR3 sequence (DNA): TGCAGCGTTGTGTCCGGGACAGGGGGCAATCAGCCCCAGCATTTT.

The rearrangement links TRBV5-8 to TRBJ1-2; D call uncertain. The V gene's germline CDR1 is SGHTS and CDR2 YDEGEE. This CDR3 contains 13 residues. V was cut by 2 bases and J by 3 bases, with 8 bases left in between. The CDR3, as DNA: TGTGCCAGCAGCTTTCGGGAAGACTATGGCTACACCTTC. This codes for CASSFREDYGYTF.

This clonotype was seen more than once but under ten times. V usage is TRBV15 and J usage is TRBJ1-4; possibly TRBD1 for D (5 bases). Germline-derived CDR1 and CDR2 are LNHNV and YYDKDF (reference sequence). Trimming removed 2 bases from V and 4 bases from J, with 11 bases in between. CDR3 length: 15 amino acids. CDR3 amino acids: CATSRQGPRNEKLFF. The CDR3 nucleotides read TGTGCCACCAGCAGACAGGGACCGCGTAATGAAAAACTGTTTTTT.

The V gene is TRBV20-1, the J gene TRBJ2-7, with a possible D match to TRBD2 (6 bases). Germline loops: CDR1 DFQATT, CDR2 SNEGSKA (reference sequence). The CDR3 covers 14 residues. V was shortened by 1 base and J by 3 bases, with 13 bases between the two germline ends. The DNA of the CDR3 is TGCAGTGCTAGAGTCCGGGACTCGGTCTACGAGCAGTACTTC. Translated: CSARVRDSVYEQYF.

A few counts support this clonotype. CDR3 protein: CASSQFLREYNEQFF. The CDR3 region has the DNA TGCGCCAGCAGCCAATTCCTAAGGGAGTACAATGAGCAGTTCTTC. V gene TRBV4-3 combines with J gene TRBJ2-1; tentatively, D is TRBD2 (5 bases). The CDR3 is 15 residues long. Germline CDR1 is LGHNA and CDR2 is YSLEER. Trimming took off 2 bases at V and 4 bases at J, with 12 bases between the two ends.

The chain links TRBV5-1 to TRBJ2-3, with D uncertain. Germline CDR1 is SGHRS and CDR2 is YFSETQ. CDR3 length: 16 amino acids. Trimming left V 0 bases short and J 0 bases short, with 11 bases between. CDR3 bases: TGCGCCAGCAGCTTGGTCGAAGGAACTAGCACAGATACGCAGTATTTT. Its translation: CASSLVEGTSTDTQYF.

CDR3 nucleotides: TGTGCCAGCAGCTTCAGGACGATATACGAGCAGTACTTC. Its protein is CASSFRTIYEQYF. The gene calls are TRBV7-2 and TRBJ2-7, with no clear D. Looked up from germline, CDR1 is SGHTA and CDR2 is FQGNSA. CDR3 length equals 13 residues. Trimming took off 3 bases at V and 4 bases at J, with 10 bases between the two ends.

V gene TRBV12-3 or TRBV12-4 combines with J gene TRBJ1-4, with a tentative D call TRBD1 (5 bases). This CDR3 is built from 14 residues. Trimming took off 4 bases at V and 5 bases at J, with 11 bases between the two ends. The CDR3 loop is CASSSDSYNEKLFF. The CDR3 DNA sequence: TGTGCCAGCAGTTCCGACAGTTACAATGAAAAACTGTTTTTT.

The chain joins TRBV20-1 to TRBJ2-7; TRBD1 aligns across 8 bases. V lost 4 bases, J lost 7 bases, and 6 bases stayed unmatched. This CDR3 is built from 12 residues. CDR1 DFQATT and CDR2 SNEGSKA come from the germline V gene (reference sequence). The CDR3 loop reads CSATGQDREQYF. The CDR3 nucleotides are TGCAGTGCTACGGGACAGGATAGGGAGCAGTACTTC.

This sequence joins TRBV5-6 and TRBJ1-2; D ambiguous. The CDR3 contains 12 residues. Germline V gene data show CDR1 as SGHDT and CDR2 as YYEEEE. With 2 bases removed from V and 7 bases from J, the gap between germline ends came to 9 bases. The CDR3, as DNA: TGTGCCAGCAGCTTTGGGGTGTCTGGCTACACCTTC. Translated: CASSFGVSGYTF.

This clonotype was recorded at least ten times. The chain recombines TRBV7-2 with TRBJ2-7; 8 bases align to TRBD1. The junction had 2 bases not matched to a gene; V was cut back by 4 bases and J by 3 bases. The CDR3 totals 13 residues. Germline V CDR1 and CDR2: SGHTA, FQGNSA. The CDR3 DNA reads TGTGCCAGCAGCTACAGGGGGAACTACGAGCAGTACTTC. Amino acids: CASSYRGNYEQYF. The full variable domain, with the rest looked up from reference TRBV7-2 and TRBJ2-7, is GAGVSQSPSNKVTEKGKDVELRCDPISGHTALYWYRQSLGQGLEFLIYFQGNSAPDKSGLPSDRFSAERTGGSVSTLTIQRTQQEDSAVYLCASSYRGNYEQYFGPGTRLTVT.

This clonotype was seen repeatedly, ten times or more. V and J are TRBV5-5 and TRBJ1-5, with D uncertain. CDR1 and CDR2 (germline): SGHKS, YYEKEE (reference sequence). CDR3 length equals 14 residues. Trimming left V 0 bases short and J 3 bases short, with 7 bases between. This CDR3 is CASSLAADNQPQHF. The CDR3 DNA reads TGTGCCAGCAGCTTGGCAGCAGACAATCAGCCCCAGCATTTT.

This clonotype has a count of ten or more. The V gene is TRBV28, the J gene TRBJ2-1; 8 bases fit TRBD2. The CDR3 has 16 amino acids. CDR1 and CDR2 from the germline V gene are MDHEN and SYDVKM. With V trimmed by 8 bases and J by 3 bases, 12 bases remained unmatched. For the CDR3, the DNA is TGTGCCAGCTTTCCCATGGCGGGGGGTCTCTACAATGAGCAGTTCTTC. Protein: CASFPMAGGLYNEQFF.

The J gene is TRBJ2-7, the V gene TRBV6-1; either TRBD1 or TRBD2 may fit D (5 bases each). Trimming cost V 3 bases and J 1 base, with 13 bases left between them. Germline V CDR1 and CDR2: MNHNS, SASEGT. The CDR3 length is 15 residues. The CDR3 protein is CASSEGVGRSYEQYF. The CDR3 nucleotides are TGTGCCAGCAGTGAGGGGGTAGGACGGTCCTACGAGCAGTACTTC.

The CDR3 DNA sequence: TGTGCCAGCAGTCATGGGACAGGGGGGAAAAACATTCAGTACTTC. Its protein is CASSHGTGGKNIQYF. J is TRBJ2-4 and V is TRBV6-2 or TRBV6-3, with TRBD1 identical over 11 bases. This CDR3 is built from 15 residues. V shed 5 bases, J shed 4 bases, and the junction held 4 bases outside the gene matches. Germline V gene sequence: CDR1 MNHEY, CDR2 SVGEGT.

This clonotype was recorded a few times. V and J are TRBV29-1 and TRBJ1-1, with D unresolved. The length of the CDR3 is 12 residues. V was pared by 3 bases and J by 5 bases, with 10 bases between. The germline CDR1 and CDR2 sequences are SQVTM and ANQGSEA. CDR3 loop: CSVERVGTEAFF. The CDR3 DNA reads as TGCAGCGTTGAGCGGGTTGGGACTGAAGCTTTCTTT.

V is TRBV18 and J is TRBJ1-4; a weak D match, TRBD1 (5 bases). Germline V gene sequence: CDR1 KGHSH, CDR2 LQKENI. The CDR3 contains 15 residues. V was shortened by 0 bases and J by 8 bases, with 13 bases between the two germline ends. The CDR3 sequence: CASSPPEGTREKLFF. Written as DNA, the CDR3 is TGTGCCAGCTCACCACCGGAGGGGACGAGGGAAAAACTGTTTTTT.

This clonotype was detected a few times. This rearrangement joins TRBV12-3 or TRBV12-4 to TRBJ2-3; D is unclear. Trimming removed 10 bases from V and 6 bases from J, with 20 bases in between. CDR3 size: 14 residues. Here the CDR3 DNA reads TGTGCCACCCTCCCCCGGGCGTTGACGGATACGCAGTATTTT. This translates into CATLPRALTDTQYF.

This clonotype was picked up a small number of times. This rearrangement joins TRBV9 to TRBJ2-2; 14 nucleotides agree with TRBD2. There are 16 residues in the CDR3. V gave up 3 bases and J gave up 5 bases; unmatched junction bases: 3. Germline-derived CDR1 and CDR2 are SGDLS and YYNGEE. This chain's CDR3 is CASSARLAGGTGELFF. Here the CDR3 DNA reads TGTGCCAGCAGCGCGAGACTAGCGGGAGGGACCGGGGAGCTGTTTTTT.

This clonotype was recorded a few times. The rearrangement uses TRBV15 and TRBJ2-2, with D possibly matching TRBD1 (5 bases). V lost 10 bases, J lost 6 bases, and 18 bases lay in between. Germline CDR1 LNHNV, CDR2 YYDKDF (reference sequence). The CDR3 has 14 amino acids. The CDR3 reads CAIGARKSAGELFF. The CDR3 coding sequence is TGTGCCATTGGGGCGCGGAAGAGCGCCGGGGAGCTGTTTTTT.

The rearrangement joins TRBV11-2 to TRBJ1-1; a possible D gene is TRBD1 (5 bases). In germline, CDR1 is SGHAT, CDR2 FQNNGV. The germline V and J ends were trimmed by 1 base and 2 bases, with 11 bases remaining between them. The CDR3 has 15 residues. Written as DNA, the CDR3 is TGTGCCAGCAGCTTAGCTGGGGGATATAACACTGAAGCTTTCTTT. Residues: CASSLAGGYNTEAFF.